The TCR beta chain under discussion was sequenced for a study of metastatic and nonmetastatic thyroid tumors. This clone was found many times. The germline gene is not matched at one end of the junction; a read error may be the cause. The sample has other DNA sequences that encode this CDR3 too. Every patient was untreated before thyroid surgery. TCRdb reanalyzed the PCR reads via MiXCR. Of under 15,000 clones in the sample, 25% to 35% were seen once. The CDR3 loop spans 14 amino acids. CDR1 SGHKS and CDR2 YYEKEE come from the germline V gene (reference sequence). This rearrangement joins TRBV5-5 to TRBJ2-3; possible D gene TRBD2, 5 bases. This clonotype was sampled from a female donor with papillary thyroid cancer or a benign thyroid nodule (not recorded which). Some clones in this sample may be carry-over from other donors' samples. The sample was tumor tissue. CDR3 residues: CASSFTRRSDTQYF. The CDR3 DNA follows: TGTGCCAGCAGCTTTACTAGGAGGTCTGATACGCAGTACTTT.